The 31 T cell receptor beta chains below all came from one sample that was sequenced in a study of neoadjuvant anti-PD-1 for oral cavity cancer. The protocol was immunoSEQ multiplex PCR, while the TCRdb copy is restricted to in-frame clones and leaves out a portion. The table includes 13,000 to 15,000 clones, roughly three quarters detected once. Sequencing was performed on PBMCs, taken before nivolumab (anti-PD-1) treatment. These receptors were obtained from a person between 40 and 79 years old with oral cavity squamous cell carcinoma.

The CDR3 sequence is CASGLRPTNEKLFF. CDR3 sequence (DNA): TGTGCCAGCGGACTTCGACCAACTAATGAAAAACTGTTTTTT. The J gene is TRBJ1-4, the V gene TRBV28; D is undetermined. Germline-derived CDR1 and CDR2 are MDHEN and SYDVKM. With 8 bases removed from V and 0 bases from J, the gap between germline ends came to 10 bases. The CDR3 is 14 residues long.

The V gene is TRBV5-8, the J gene TRBJ2-7, with no clear D. The CDR3 consists of 12 residues. The germline gives CDR1 SGHTS, CDR2 YDEGEE. Trimming cost V 5 bases and J 0 bases, with 6 bases left between them. The CDR3 here is CASRQISYEQYF. For the CDR3, the DNA is TGTGCCAGCAGGCAGATCTCCTACGAGCAGTACTTC.

This sequence joins TRBV5-8 and TRBJ2-7; D is possibly TRBD2 (6 bases). CDR3 size: 14 residues. V shed 2 bases and J shed 3 bases, with 12 bases lying between them. Germline CDR1 reads SGHTS; CDR2 reads YDEGEE. The CDR3 DNA follows: TGTGCCAGCAGCTTCTGGGGGGAGCGCTACGAGCAGTACTTC. This codes for CASSFWGERYEQYF.

This chain connects TRBV6-1 to TRBJ1-6, with TRBD1 identical over 10 bases. The CDR3 has 15 residues. After removal of 4 bases from V and 12 bases from J, the junction contained 9 bases not matched to a gene. Germline V gene data show CDR1 as MNHNS and CDR2 as SASEGT. The CDR3 reads CASSVSGTGVLPLHF. The CDR3 nucleotides are TGTGCCAGCAGTGTTTCCGGGACAGGGGTTTTACCCCTCCACTTT.

This clone occurred a few times. J is TRBJ1-5 and V is TRBV7-9; D is possibly TRBD1 (5 bases). The V gene's germline CDR1 is SEHNR and CDR2 FQNEAQ (reference sequence). V was shortened by 1 base and J by 2 bases, with 9 bases between the two germline ends. The CDR3 loop spans 15 amino acids. CDR3 DNA: TGTGCCAGCAGCTTAGGCAGGGTCGGCAATCAGCCCCAGCATTTT. Its protein product is CASSLGRVGNQPQHF.

V is TRBV19 and J is TRBJ1-2; 9 bases map to TRBD1. Germline V lookup: CDR1 LNHDA, CDR2 SQIVND (reference sequence). The CDR3 runs to 14 residues. With 7 bases clipped from V and 7 bases from J, the junction kept 10 bases outside the gene matches. This CDR3 is CASIQEGQGGGYTF. DNA for the CDR3: TGTGCCAGTATTCAAGAGGGACAGGGCGGTGGCTACACCTTC.

The genes are TRBV5-1 and TRBJ2-3; TRBD2 might be the D (5 bases). The germline V gene encodes CDR1 SGHRS and CDR2 YFSETQ. V lost 1 base to trimming and J lost 4 bases, with 16 bases between them. CDR3 length: 16 residues. CDR3 in DNA: TGCGCCAGCAGCTTGCGAGGGAGCGGTAGCGCAGATACGCAGTATTTT. It yields the protein CASSLRGSGSADTQYF.

This rearrangement joins TRBV9 to TRBJ2-6, with D uncertain. Germline assignment: CDR1 SGDLS and CDR2 YYNGEE. Trimming removed 5 bases at V and 2 bases at J, with 5 bases between. The CDR3 spans 13 residues. The CDR3 sequence is CASRAAGANVLTF. The CDR3 nucleotides are TGTGCCAGCAGGGCCGCTGGGGCCAACGTCCTGACTTTC.

The chain is built from TRBV11-2 and TRBJ2-1; the match to TRBD2 covers 11 bases. Germline trimming cut 5 bases from V and 3 bases from J; bases unmatched to any gene: 6. Germline assignment: CDR1 SGHAT and CDR2 FQNNGV. The CDR3 length is 16 residues. The CDR3 sequence: CASSTSGGRNYNEQFF. The CDR3 nucleotides read TGTGCCAGCAGCACTAGCGGGGGACGAAACTACAATGAGCAGTTCTTC. Drawing the rest from reference TRBV11-2 and TRBJ2-1, the complete variable domain is EAGVAQSPRYKIIEKRQSVAFWCNPISGHATLYWYQQILGQGPKLLIQFQNNGVVDDSQLPKDRFSAERLKGVDSTLKIQPAKLEDSAVYLCASSTSGGRNYNEQFFGPGTRLTVL.

J is TRBJ1-1 and V is TRBV5-1; 12 bases match TRBD1. CDR1 is SGHRS, CDR2 YFSETQ, per germline. The CDR3 is 16 amino acids. The ends lost 2 bases at V and 5 bases at J; junction bases unmatched: 7. The DNA for the CDR3 is TGCGCCAGCAGCTTAAGGGACAGGGGGCTCGGGACTGAAGCTTTCTTT. As protein: CASSLRDRGLGTEAFF.

This clone was picked up a small number of times. The chain couples TRBV9 to TRBJ1-5; D unresolved. V lost 0 bases and J lost 9, with 13 bases in between. Germline-derived CDR1 and CDR2 are SGDLS and YYNGEE. The CDR3 spans 14 residues. The CDR3 DNA sequence: TGTGCCAGCAGCGTAGAGGGTGAGAGAACGCCCCAGCATTTT. Residues: CASSVEGERTPQHF.

This rearrangement joins TRBV9 to TRBJ2-1, with D perhaps matching TRBD2 (5 bases). The V end lost 0 bases, the J end lost 0 bases, and 16 bases lay between the germline ends. The CDR3 length is 18 residues. Germline V gene lookup returns CDR1 SGDLS and CDR2 YYNGEE. The chain's CDR3 is CASSVGAGGPFSYNEQFF. In DNA, the CDR3 is TGTGCCAGCAGCGTAGGGGCGGGTGGCCCTTTCTCCTACAATGAGCAGTTCTTC.

J is TRBJ1-2 and V is TRBV6-5; 7 bases align to TRBD1. Germline loops: CDR1 MNHEY, CDR2 SVGAGI. This CDR3 spans 15 amino acids. With V trimmed by 4 bases and J by 4 bases, 9 bases remained unmatched. CDR3 in amino acids: CASSLGPDRAYGYTF. The CDR3, as DNA: TGTGCCAGCAGTTTAGGCCCCGACAGGGCCTATGGCTACACCTTC.

Concerning this clone: One end of the junction does not line up with germline, which may come from a read error. The rearrangement links TRBV6-6 to TRBJ1-2; D unclear. CDR1 is MNHNY and CDR2 is SVGAGI in the germline V gene (reference sequence). The CDR3 totals 13 residues. The CDR3 nucleotides are TGTGCCAGCAGTGAGCTAGAAGTTTTGGGGTGGTACTTC. Residues: CASSELEVLGWYF.

The J gene is TRBJ1-2, the V gene TRBV6-1; D is possibly TRBD1 (5 bases). Trimming removed 3 bases from V and 8 bases from J, with 13 bases in between. CDR3 size: 13 residues. Germline CDR1 MNHNS, CDR2 SASEGT. CDR3 in amino acids: CASSDGQGRGYTF. The CDR3 DNA reads TGTGCCAGCAGTGATGGTCAGGGACGCGGCTACACCTTC.

This clone was seen a handful of times. The chain is built from TRBV29-1 and TRBJ1-1; a weak D match, TRBD1 (6 bases). CDR3 length: 14 residues. Germline CDR1 is SQVTM and CDR2 is ANQGSEA. V was cut by 4 bases and J by 0 bases, with 12 bases left in between. DNA for the CDR3: TGCAGCGTTGCCCGGACAGCCATGAACACTGAAGCTTTCTTT. The encoded protein is CSVARTAMNTEAFF. The whole variable domain, remainder taken from reference TRBV29-1 and TRBJ1-1, is SAVISQKPSRDICQRGTSLTIQCQVDSQVTMMFWYRQQPGQSLTLIATANQGSEATYESGFVIDKFPISRPNLTFSTLTVSNMSPEDSSIYLCSVARTAMNTEAFFGQGTRLTVV.

In its sample, this clone was seen a few times. This rearrangement joins TRBV6-7 to TRBJ1-2, with TRBD1 matching 8 bases. TRBV6-7 is reported as an ORF; its role is uncertain. J lost 5 bases, V lost 5 bases, and 13 bases had no gene match. CDR3 length equals 16 residues. CDR3 bases: TGTGCCAGCAGTGAACGTTCCAGGGGGCAGAATTATGGCTACACCTTC. As protein: CASSERSRGQNYGYTF.

The gene calls are TRBV30 and TRBJ1-1, with a tentative D call TRBD1 (5 bases). V was shortened by 4 bases and J by 0 bases, with 9 bases between the two germline ends. This CDR3 is 13 amino acids long. Germline assignment: CDR1 GTSNPN and CDR2 SVGIG (reference sequence). CDR3 nucleotides: TGTGCCTGGAAACGGGACGTGAACACTGAAGCTTTCTTT. It yields the protein CAWKRDVNTEAFF. The full variable domain, with the rest looked up from reference TRBV30 and TRBJ1-1, is SQTIHQWPATLVQPVGSPLSLECTVEGTSNPNLYWYRQAAGRGLQLLFYSVGIGQISSEVPQNLSASRPQDRQFILSSKKLLLSDSGFYLCAWKRDVNTEAFFGQGTRLTVV.

The chain carries TRBV11-2 and TRBJ1-2; tentatively, D is TRBD1 (5 bases). The V end lost 6 bases, the J end lost 8 bases, and 13 bases lay between the germline ends. The CDR3 has 12 residues. The germline gives CDR1 SGHAT, CDR2 FQNNGV. CDR3 nucleotides: TGTGCCAGCAGAGAGGGACCCGGGGGCTACACCTTC. It codes for CASREGPGGYTF.

This clone was seen a handful of times. The rearrangement uses TRBV21-1 and TRBJ2-5; the DNA was not used to check the table's D call, TRBD2. TRBV21-1 is classified as a pseudogene. This CDR3 contains 15 residues. Here the CDR3 DNA reads TGTGCCAGCAGCACGAGGACTAGCGGCCAAGAGACCCAGTACTTC. Translated, it gives CASSTRTSGQETQYF.

The CDR3 DNA reads TGCAGCGTCCGGACAGGGTTGAGAGAGCAGTTCTTC. As protein: CSVRTGLREQFF. This chain uses TRBV29-1 with TRBJ2-1, with 8 bases identical to TRBD1. The CDR3 contains 12 residues. The junction had 8 bases not matched to a gene; V was cut back by 6 bases and J by 10 bases. Germline V lookup: CDR1 SQVTM, CDR2 ANQGSEA.

V is TRBV30 and J is TRBJ1-1; D might be TRBD1 (5 bases). Germline V lookup: CDR1 GTSNPN, CDR2 SVGIG (reference sequence). The CDR3 has 12 amino acids. Deletions cut 2 bases from V and 8 bases from J, with 12 bases between. Here the CDR3 DNA reads TGTGCCTGGAGTTTTCAGGGCATCGAAGCTTTCTTT. Translated: CAWSFQGIEAFF.

This rearrangement joins TRBV27 to TRBJ2-2; TRBD1 agrees at 7 bases. Trimming at V came to 6 bases and at J to 3 bases, leaving 7 bases not matched to a gene. Germline values: CDR1 MNHEY, CDR2 SMNVEV (reference sequence). The CDR3 consists of 15 residues. In nucleotides, the CDR3 is TGTGCCAGCAGGCCGACAGGGTTTGACACCGGGGAGCTGTTTTTT. Protein product: CASRPTGFDTGELFF.

The V call is TRBV13, the J call TRBJ2-7; D is unclear. Germline CDR1 is PRHDT and CDR2 is FYEKMQ (reference sequence). Trimming took 3 bases from V and 0 from J, leaving 9 bases between them. This CDR3 is 14 amino acids long. CDR3 sequence (DNA): TGTGCCAGCAGCTTGGCCAGGCCCTCCTACGAGCAGTACTTC. The encoded protein is CASSLARPSYEQYF.

The chain couples TRBV7-6 to TRBJ2-7, with D perhaps matching TRBD1 (6 bases). The CDR3 consists of 16 residues. The V end was cut by 2 bases, the J end by 1 base, with 15 bases between. The germline CDR1 and CDR2 sequences are SGHVS and FNYEAQ. CDR3 sequence: CASSLSYRVTSYEQYF. The CDR3 DNA follows: TGTGCCAGCAGCTTATCATACAGGGTGACGTCCTACGAGCAGTACTTC.

This clone occurred a few times. The chain has TRBV19 and TRBJ2-3; maybe TRBD1 (6 bases). Germline assignment: CDR1 LNHDA and CDR2 SQIVND (reference sequence). The CDR3 spans 13 residues. V was shortened by 3 bases and J by 3 bases, with 7 bases between the two germline ends. CDR3 loop: CASSMQGTDTQYF. As DNA, the CDR3 is TGTGCCAGTAGTATGCAGGGGACAGATACGCAGTATTTT.

The chain uses TRBV7-8 and TRBJ1-1, with 7 bases matching TRBD1. This CDR3 comprises 16 residues. Trimming at V came to 7 bases and at J to 4 bases, leaving 15 bases not matched to a gene. Germline V gene sequence: CDR1 SGHVS, CDR2 FQNEAQ. The CDR3 reads CASNPRTGGWATEAFF. The CDR3 DNA is TGTGCCAGCAACCCCCGGACAGGAGGTTGGGCCACTGAAGCTTTCTTT.

CDR3 in DNA: TGTGCCAGTAGTCTCCAACAGGGTAGGGATGAGCAGTTCTTC. This translates into CASSLQQGRDEQFF. The rearrangement links TRBV19 to TRBJ2-1; possibly TRBD1 for D (6 bases). The CDR3 runs to 14 residues. V gave up 5 bases and J gave up 8 bases, with 16 bases separating them. In germline, CDR1 is LNHDA, CDR2 SQIVND (reference sequence).

This clone was seen only a few times. This chain's CDR3 is CASSFGGSGSYEQYF. The CDR3 DNA sequence: TGTGCCAGCAGCTTTGGGGGTAGCGGGAGCTACGAGCAGTACTTC. The chain carries TRBV25-1 and TRBJ2-7; 9 nucleotides match TRBD2. Germline loops: CDR1 MGHDK, CDR2 SYGVNS. This CDR3 spans 15 amino acids. V gave up 6 bases and J gave up 3 bases; unmatched junction bases: 9.

The rearrangement uses TRBV30 and TRBJ1-5; D possibly corresponds to TRBD1 (6 bases). There are 14 residues in the CDR3. Germline loops: CDR1 GTSNPN, CDR2 SVGIG (reference sequence). Trimming cost V 0 bases and J 6 bases, with 12 bases left between them. The CDR3 here is CAWSVQGGGQPQHF. CDR3 nucleotide sequence: TGTGCCTGGAGTGTACAGGGCGGAGGTCAGCCCCAGCATTTT.

The chain carries TRBV4-1 and TRBJ2-5; a weak D match, TRBD1 (6 bases). CDR1 and CDR2 from the germline V gene are MGHRA and YSYEKL. The CDR3 is made up of 15 amino acids. V was cut by 0 bases and J by 2 bases, with 10 bases left in between. CDR3 nucleotides: TGCGCCAGCAGCCAAGAGGACAGACAACAAGAGACCCAGTACTTC. Its translation: CASSQEDRQQETQYF.